Each of the 9 T cell receptor beta chains below was sequenced from the same sample in a study of Ad26.COV2.S vaccination and SARS-CoV-2 variants. The treatment denotes: 15 to 20 received Ad26.COV2.S at low or high dose, single or two shots; about five received placebo; per-sample allocation not given. Each sample was drawn 63 days after the first injection (of vaccine or placebo). Generated by immunoSEQ multiplex PCR, the TCRdb table keeps only in-frame clones and is missing some. Of around 300,000 clones listed, about 87% are singletons. The specimen was peripheral blood, collected in a trial of Ad26.COV2.S vaccine versus placebo. The receptors come from a person between 18 and 65 years old who received the Ad26.COV2.S COVID-19 vaccine or a placebo.

The rearrangement links TRBV7-6 to TRBJ2-1; tentative D call: TRBD2 (5 bases). The CDR3 runs 13 residues. From germline, CDR1 is SGHVS and CDR2 FNYEAQ. Trimming left V 0 bases short and J 7 bases short, with 7 bases between. The CDR3 region is CASSLAGRNEQFF. The CDR3 DNA reads as TGTGCCAGCAGCTTAGCAGGGAGAAATGAGCAGTTCTTC.

V and J are TRBV11-2 and TRBJ1-2; D is unresolved. Germline CDR1 reads SGHAT; CDR2 reads FQNNGV. V lost 0 bases, J lost 4 bases, and 12 bases lay in between. This CDR3 spans 15 amino acids. The CDR3 nucleotides read TGTGCCAGCAGCTTAGATCCGTGGGGAAGCTATGGCTACACCTTC. This translates into CASSLDPWGSYGYTF.

V is TRBV7-8 and J is TRBJ1-5; the match to TRBD1 covers 10 bases. V gave up 1 base and J gave up 7 bases; unmatched junction bases: 7. The CDR3 consists of 16 residues. Germline V gene sequence: CDR1 SGHVS, CDR2 FQNEAQ. The CDR3 sequence: CASSLETGGAFQPQHF. CDR3 coding DNA: TGTGCCAGCAGCTTAGAGACAGGGGGCGCTTTCCAGCCCCAGCATTTT.

The chain is built from TRBV9 and TRBJ2-7; the D gene is possibly TRBD2 (5 bases). V was trimmed by 3 bases and J by 2 bases, leaving 15 bases between them. The CDR3 has 15 residues. Germline assignment: CDR1 SGDLS and CDR2 YYNGEE. The chain's CDR3 is CASSGGGTRPYEQYF. The CDR3 region has the DNA TGTGCCAGCAGCGGAGGAGGAACCCGTCCCTACGAGCAGTACTTC.

V is TRBV27 and J is TRBJ1-2; D ambiguous. The CDR3 spans 13 residues. V was trimmed by 2 bases and J by 4 bases, leaving 8 bases between them. Per the germline V gene, CDR1 is MNHEY and CDR2 is SMNVEV (reference sequence). CDR3 sequence: CASSLGPGYGYTF. CDR3 nucleotide sequence: TGTGCCAGCAGTTTAGGGCCAGGCTATGGCTACACCTTC.

The chain employs TRBV24-1 and TRBJ2-3, with 8 bases that match TRBD1. Looked up from germline, CDR1 is KGHDR and CDR2 is SFDVKD. The CDR3 sequence is 16 residues long. After removal of 6 bases from V and 0 bases from J, the junction contained 7 bases not matched to a gene. CDR3 in DNA: TGTGCCACCAGTACTCGGACAGGGATTAGCACAGATACGCAGTATTTT. This encodes CATSTRTGISTDTQYF.

V gene TRBV15 combines with J gene TRBJ2-4; TRBD2 aligns across 14 bases. Trimming took 1 base from V and 3 from J; bases not matched to a gene: 11. The CDR3 spans 20 residues. The germline V gene encodes CDR1 LNHNV and CDR2 YYDKDF (reference sequence). The CDR3 spells CATSRGTSGRRFGVKNIQYF. The CDR3 DNA sequence: TGTGCCACCAGCAGAGGGACTAGCGGGAGGAGGTTTGGTGTCAAAAACATTCAGTACTTC.

The gene calls are TRBV19 and TRBJ1-1; possibly TRBD1 for D (6 bases). The CDR3 is made up of 12 amino acids. The germline V gene has CDR1 LNHDA and CDR2 SQIVND (reference sequence). Trimming removed 10 bases from V and 11 bases from J, with 20 bases in between. CDR3 coding DNA: TGTGCCACCACAAACCAGGGGTTTTATGCTTTCTTT. Translated: CATTNQGFYAFF.

This clone appeared many times. J is TRBJ2-6 and V is TRBV6-4; D is unclear. CDR3 size: 14 residues. Germline loops: CDR1 MRHNA, CDR2 SNTAGT. V was trimmed by 5 bases and J by 2 bases, leaving 7 bases between them. The CDR3: CASSSDTGANVLTF. Here the CDR3 DNA reads TGTGCCAGCAGTTCCGATACTGGGGCCAACGTCCTGACTTTC.